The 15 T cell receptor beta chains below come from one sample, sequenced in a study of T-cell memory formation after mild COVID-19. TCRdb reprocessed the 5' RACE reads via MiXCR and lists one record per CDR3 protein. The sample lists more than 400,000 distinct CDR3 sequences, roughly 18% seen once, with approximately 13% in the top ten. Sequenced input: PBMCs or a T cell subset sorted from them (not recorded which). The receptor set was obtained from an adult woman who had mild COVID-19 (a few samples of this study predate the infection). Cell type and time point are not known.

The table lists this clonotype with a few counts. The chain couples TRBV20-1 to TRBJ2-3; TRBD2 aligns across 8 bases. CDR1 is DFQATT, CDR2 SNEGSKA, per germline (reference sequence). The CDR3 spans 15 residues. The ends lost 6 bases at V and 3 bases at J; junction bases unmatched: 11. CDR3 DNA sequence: TGCAGTGCGAGCGTGAGCGGGAGAACTACAGATACGCAGTATTTT. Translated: CSASVSGRTTDTQYF.

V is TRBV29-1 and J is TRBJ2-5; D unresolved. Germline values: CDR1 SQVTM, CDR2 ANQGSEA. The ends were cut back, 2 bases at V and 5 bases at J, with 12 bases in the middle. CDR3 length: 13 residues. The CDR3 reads CSVERGRWETQYF. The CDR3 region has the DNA TGCAGCGTTGAACGAGGACGTTGGGAGACCCAGTACTTC.

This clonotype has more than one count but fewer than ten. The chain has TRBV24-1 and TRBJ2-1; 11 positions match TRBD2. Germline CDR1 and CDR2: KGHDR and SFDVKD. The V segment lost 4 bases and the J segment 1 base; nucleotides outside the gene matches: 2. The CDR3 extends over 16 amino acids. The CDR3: CATSDRLAGSYNEQFF. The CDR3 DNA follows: TGTGCCACCAGTGACCGACTAGCGGGGTCCTACAATGAGCAGTTCTTC.

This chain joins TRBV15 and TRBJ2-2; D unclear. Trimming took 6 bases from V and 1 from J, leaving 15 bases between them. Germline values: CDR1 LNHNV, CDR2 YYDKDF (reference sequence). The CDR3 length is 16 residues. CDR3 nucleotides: TGTGCCACCAGAGTACACGGCAGAAAGAACACCGGGGAGCTGTTTTTT. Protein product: CATRVHGRKNTGELFF. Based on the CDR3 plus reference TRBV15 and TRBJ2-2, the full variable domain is DAMVIQNPRYQVTQFGKPVTLSCSQTLNHNVMYWYQQKSSQAPKLLFHYYDKDFNNEADTPDNFQSRRPNTSFCFLDIRSPGLGDTAMYLCATRVHGRKNTGELFFGEGSRLTVL.

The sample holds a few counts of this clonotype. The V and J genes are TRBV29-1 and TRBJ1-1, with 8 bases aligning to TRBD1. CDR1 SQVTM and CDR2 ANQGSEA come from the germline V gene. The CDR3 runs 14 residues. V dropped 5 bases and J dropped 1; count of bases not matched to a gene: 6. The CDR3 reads CSVYTGTGNTEAFF. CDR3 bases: TGCAGCGTTTATACCGGGACAGGGAACACTGAAGCTTTCTTT.

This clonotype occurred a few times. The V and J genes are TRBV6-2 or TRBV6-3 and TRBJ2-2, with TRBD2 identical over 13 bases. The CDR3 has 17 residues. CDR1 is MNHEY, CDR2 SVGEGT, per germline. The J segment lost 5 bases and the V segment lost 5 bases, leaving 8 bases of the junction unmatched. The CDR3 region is CASSQGLAGPGTGELFF. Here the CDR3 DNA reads TGTGCCAGCAGTCAGGGACTAGCGGGACCTGGGACCGGGGAGCTGTTTTTT.

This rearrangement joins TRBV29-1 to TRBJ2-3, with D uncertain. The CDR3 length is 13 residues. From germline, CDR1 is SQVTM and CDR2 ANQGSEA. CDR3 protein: CSYPVGNTDTQYF. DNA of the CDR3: TGCAGTTACCCGGTTGGGAACACAGATACGCAGTATTTT.

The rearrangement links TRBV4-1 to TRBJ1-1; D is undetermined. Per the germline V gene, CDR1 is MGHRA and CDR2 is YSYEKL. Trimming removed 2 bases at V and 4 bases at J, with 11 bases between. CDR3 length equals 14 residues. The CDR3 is CASSQPWEGTEAFF. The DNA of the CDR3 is TGCGCCAGCAGCCAACCCTGGGAGGGCACTGAAGCTTTCTTT.

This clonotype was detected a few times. CDR3 residues: CASSFGTSGISTDTQYF. In nucleotides, the CDR3 is TGCGCCAGCAGCTTCGGGACTAGCGGGATTAGCACAGATACGCAGTATTTT. The chain combines TRBV5-1 with TRBJ2-3; 13 bases are shared with TRBD2. The CDR3 spans 17 residues. The junction had 3 bases not matched to a gene; V was cut back by 2 bases and J by 0 bases. From germline, CDR1 is SGHRS and CDR2 YFSETQ.

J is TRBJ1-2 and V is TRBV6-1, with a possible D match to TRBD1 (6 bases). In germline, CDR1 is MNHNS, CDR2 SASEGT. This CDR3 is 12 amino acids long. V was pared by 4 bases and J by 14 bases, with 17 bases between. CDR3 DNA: TGTGCCAGCAGTGGACAGGTCCTTCTTCTGACCTTC. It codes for CASSGQVLLLTF.

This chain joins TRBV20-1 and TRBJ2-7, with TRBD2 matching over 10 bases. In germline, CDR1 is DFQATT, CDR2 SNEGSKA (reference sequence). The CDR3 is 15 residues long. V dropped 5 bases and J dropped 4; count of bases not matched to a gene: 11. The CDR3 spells CSAPFAGTSVYEQYF. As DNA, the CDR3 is TGCAGTGCTCCTTTCGCCGGGACTAGCGTTTACGAGCAGTACTTC.

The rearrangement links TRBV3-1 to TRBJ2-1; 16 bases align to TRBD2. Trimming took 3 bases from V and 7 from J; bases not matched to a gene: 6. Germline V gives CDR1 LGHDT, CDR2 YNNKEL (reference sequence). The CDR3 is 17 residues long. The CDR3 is CASSHAGLAGGLNEQFF. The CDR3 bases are TGTGCCAGCAGCCATGCGGGACTAGCGGGAGGGCTGAATGAGCAGTTCTTC.

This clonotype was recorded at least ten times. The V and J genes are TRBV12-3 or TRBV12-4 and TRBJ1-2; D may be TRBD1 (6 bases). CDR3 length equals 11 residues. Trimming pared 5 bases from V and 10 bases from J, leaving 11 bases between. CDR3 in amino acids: CASSPTGSYTF. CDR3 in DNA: TGTGCCAGCAGTCCCACAGGGTCCTACACCTTC.

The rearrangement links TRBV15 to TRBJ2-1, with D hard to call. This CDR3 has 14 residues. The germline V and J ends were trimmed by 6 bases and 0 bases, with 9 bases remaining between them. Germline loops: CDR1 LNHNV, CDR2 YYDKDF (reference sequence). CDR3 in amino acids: CATRYTSSYNEQFF. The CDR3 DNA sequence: TGTGCCACCAGGTACACGAGCTCCTACAATGAGCAGTTCTTC.

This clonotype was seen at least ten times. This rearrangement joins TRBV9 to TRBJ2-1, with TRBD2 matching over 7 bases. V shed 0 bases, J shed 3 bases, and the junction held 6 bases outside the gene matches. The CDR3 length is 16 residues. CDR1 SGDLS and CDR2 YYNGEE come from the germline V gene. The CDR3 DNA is TGTGCCAGCAGCGTAGCTTTACTAGCGAGCTACAATGAGCAGTTCTTC. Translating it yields CASSVALLASYNEQFF.